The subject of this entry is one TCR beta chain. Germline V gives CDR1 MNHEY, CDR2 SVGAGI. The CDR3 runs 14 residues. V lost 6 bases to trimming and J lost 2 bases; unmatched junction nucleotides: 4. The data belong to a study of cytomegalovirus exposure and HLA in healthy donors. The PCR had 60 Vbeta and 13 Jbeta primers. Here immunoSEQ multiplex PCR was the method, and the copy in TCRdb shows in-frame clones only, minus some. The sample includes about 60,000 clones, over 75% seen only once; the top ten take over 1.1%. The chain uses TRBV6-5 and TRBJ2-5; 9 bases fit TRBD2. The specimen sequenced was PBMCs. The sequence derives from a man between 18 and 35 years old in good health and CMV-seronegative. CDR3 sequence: CASSSAGGQETQYF. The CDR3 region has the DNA TGTGCCAGCAGCTCAGCGGGGGGACAAGAGACCCAGTACTTC.